The 8 T cell receptor beta chains given below trace back to one sample, sequenced in a study of regulatory T cells in long-lasting Graves disease. Time point: persistent/refractory GD, antithyroid drugs over 5 years with positive TRAb. Scientists built the TCR library using RNA that was extracted from PBMCs. The TCR beta library used iRepertoire HTBI primers with Arm-PCR amplification of CDR3. TCRdb re-analysed the multiplex PCR reads in MiXCR, keeping a single row per CDR3 protein. The sample comprises 600,000 to 850,000 distinct CDR3 sequences, 25% to 30% of which are singletons, and about 42% rests with the top ten. Sequencing was performed on peripheral blood mononuclear cells (PBMCs), taken when the disease was refractory, from a patient treated with antithyroid drugs. The receptors come from a female donor with Graves disease.

The chain is built from TRBV4-2 and TRBJ1-4; D not resolved. This CDR3 region has 15 residues. Trimming left V 0 bases short and J 8 bases short, with 13 bases between. Germline CDR1 is LGHNA and CDR2 is YNFKEQ. The chain's CDR3 is CASSQDPTPNEKLFF. The CDR3 region has the DNA TGTGCCAGCAGCCAAGATCCGACTCCAAACGAAAAACTGTTTTTT.

A word on this clonotype: This may be a read error: a much more frequent sequence differs by one nucleotide. This chain uses TRBV20-1 with TRBJ1-4, with TRBD1 matching over 7 bases. J was trimmed by 8 bases and V by 5 bases; bases with no gene match: 5. The CDR3 runs to 12 residues. Per the germline V gene, CDR1 is DFQATT and CDR2 is SNEGSKA (reference sequence). CDR3 nucleotide sequence: TGCAGTGCTCGCGGACAGGAGGAAAAACTGTTTTTT. It is translated as CSARGQEEKLFF.

With regard to this clonotype: This may stem from a read error, because a much larger clone lies one nucleotide away. V usage is TRBV28 and J usage is TRBJ2-5; D gene ambiguous. The germline CDR1 and CDR2 sequences are MDHEN and SYDVKM. The CDR3 is 14 amino acids. The CDR3 region is CVSSLSPAQETQYF. The CDR3 nucleotides read TGTGTCAGCAGTTTATCTCCCGCACAGGAGACCCAGTACTTC.

This clonotype has ten or more counts. In DNA form, the CDR3 reads TGTGCCAGCCCAATCGACGACACCGTTAACACCCACGGCTACACCTTC. It codes for CASPIDDTVNTHGYTF. This chain joins TRBV12-3 or TRBV12-4 and TRBJ1-2, with D uncertain. Deletions cut 8 bases from V and 8 bases from J, with 27 bases between. The length of the CDR3 is 16 residues.

The chain couples TRBV29-1 to TRBJ1-1; weak D call: TRBD1 (6 bases). V was pared by 6 bases and J by 6 bases, with 26 bases between. CDR3 length: 16 residues. Per germline, CDR1 SQVTM and CDR2 ANQGSEA. The CDR3 DNA sequence: TGCAGCGTCGGGGGTGACAGGACGGGCTTTAACGCTGAAGCTTTCTTT. It encodes CSVGGDRTGFNAEAFF.

This chain joins TRBV11-2 and TRBJ2-5; 11 bases align to TRBD2. The CDR3 loop spans 16 amino acids. Germline V gives CDR1 SGHAT, CDR2 FQNNGV. V shed 4 bases and J 5 bases; nucleotides not matched to a gene: 9. The CDR3 region is CASSSELAGARETQYF. Here the CDR3 DNA reads TGTGCCAGCAGCTCCGAACTAGCGGGAGCTCGGGAGACCCAGTACTTC.

The rearrangement joins TRBV27 to TRBJ1-5, with 12 bases that match TRBD1. Germline V gene data show CDR1 as MNHEY and CDR2 as SMNVEV (reference sequence). V shed 4 bases and J 7 bases; nucleotides not matched to a gene: 2. The CDR3 runs to 14 residues. The CDR3 region has the DNA TGTGCCAGCAGTTGGGACAGGGGGCGACAGCCCCAGCATTTT. Its protein product is CASSWDRGRQPQHF.

This clonotype was detected a few times. CDR3 DNA sequence: TGTGCCAGCAGTCCCCAATTTGGAGGTGAAGCTTTCTTT. It encodes CASSPQFGGEAFF. The V call is TRBV11-2, the J call TRBJ1-1; no firm D call. The CDR3 consists of 13 residues. CDR1 is SGHAT and CDR2 is FQNNGV in the germline V gene. The V end lost 6 bases, the J end lost 7 bases, and 15 bases lay between the germline ends.